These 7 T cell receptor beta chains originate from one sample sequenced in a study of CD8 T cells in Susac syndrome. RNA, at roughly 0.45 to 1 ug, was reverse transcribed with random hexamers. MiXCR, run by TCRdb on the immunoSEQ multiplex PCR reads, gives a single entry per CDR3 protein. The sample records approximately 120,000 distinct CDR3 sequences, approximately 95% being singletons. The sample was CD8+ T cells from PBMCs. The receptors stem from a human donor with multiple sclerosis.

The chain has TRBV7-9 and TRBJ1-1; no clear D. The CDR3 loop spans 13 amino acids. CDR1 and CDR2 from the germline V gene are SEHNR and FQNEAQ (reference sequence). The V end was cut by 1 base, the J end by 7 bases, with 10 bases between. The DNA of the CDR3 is TGTGCCAGCAGCTTAGGAGCGGGTAATGAAGCTTTCTTT. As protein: CASSLGAGNEAFF. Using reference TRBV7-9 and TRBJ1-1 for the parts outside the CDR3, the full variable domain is DTGVSQNPRHKITKRGQNVTFRCDPISEHNRLYWYRQTLGQGPEFLTYFQNEAQLEKSRLLSDRFSAERPKGSFSTLEIQRTEQGDSAMYLCASSLGAGNEAFFGQGTRLTVV.

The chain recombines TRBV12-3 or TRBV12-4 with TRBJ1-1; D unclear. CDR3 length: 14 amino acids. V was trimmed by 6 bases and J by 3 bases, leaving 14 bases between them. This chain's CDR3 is CASSPVALDTEAFF. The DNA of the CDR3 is TGTGCCAGCAGCCCGGTGGCCCTGGACACTGAAGCTTTCTTT.

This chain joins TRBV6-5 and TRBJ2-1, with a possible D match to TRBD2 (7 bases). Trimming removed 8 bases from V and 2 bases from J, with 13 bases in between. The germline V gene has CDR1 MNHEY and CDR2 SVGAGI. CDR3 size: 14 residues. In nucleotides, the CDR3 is TGTGCCAGCGGGGGGGCGGGCCCCTACAATGAGCAGTTCTTC. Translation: CASGGAGPYNEQFF.

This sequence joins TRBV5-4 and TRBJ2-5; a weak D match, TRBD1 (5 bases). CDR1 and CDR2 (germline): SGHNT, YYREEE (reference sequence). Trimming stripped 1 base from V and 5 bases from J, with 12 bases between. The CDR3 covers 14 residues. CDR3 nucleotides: TGTGCCAGCAGCTTGCTTCCAGGGCCGGAGACCCAGTACTTC. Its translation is CASSLLPGPETQYF.

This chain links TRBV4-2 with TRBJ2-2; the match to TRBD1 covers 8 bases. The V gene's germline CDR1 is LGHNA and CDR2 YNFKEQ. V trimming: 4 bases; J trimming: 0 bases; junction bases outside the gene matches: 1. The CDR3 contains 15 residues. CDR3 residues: CASSPGQANTGELFF. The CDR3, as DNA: TGTGCCAGCAGCCCGGGACAGGCGAACACCGGGGAGCTGTTTTTT.

CDR3 residues: CASSGFRGNSYEQYF. The DNA for the CDR3 is TGTGCCAGCAGTGGGTTTCGGGGGAACTCCTACGAGCAGTACTTC. The chain combines TRBV7-2 with TRBJ2-7, with a possible D match to TRBD2 (6 bases). Germline lookup yields CDR1 SGHTA and CDR2 FQGNSA. V dropped 6 bases and J dropped 0 bases, with 15 bases sitting between them. The CDR3 extends over 15 amino acids. Variable domain in full (rest from reference TRBV7-2 and TRBJ2-7): GAGVSQSPSNKVTEKGKDVELRCDPISGHTALYWYRQSLGQGLEFLIYFQGNSAPDKSGLPSDRFSAERTGGSVSTLTIQRTQQEDSAVYLCASSGFRGNSYEQYFGPGTRLTVT.

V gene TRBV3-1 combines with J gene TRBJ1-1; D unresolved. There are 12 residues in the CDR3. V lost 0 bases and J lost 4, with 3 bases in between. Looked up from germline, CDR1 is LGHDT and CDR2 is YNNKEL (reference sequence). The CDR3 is CASSQELTEAFF. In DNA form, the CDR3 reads TGTGCCAGCAGCCAAGAACTCACTGAAGCTTTCTTT.